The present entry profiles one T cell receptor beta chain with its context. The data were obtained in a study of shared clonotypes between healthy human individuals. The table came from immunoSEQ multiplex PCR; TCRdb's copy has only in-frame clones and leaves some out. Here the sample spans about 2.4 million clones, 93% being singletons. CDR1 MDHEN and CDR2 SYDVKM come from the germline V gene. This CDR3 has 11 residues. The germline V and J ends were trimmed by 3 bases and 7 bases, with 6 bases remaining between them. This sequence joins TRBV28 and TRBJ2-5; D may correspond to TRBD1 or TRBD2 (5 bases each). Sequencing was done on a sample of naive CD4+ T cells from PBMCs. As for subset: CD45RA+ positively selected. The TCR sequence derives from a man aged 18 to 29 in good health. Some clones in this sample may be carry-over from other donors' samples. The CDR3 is CASSLRGTQYF. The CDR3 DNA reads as TGTGCCAGCAGTTTGAGGGGGACCCAGTACTTC.